The text below deals with one TCR beta chain. What it binds is unknown. MiXCR, run by TCRdb on the 5' RACE reads, gives a single entry per CDR3 protein. This sample has more than 1.5 million distinct CDR3 sequences, with about 30% found just once. This specimen belongs to a study of identical twins. Study conclusions and caveats: Conclusions came from cross-sectional statistical analysis, not from following the same donors.

The V gene lost 6 bases and the J gene lost 0 bases, with 6 bases spanning the gap. There are 12 residues in the CDR3. Germline V gives CDR1 DFQATT, CDR2 SNEGSKA (reference sequence). This clonotype was obtained from a newborn girl in good health. This sequence joins TRBV20-1 and TRBJ2-1; D is unclear. What was sequenced was cord blood. DNA of the CDR3: TGCAGTGCAATCTACTCCTACAATGAGCAGTTCTTC. Translated, it gives CSAIYSYNEQFF.